The following is a T cell receptor (beta chain) sequence with its context. The antigen is unknown. These data belong to a study of blood T cells in healthy people across ages. A J-beta primer mix and a sample-barcoded 5' primer were used in a second PCR of about 7 to 12 cycles. Every sample produced at least 2.5 million CDR3-containing paired-end reads. TCRdb fed the 5' RACE reads into MiXCR, producing one record per CDR3 protein. The sample lists some 860,000 distinct CDR3 sequences; about 56% were seen once. Findings and caveats of the study: Higher diversity and more naive CD4+ cells were features of long-lived donors, compared to aged donors.

This CDR3 is built from 13 residues. The V and J ends lost 4 bases and 3 bases, in that order; junction bases with no gene match: 4. The germline CDR1 and CDR2 sequences are SQVTM and ANQGSEA. V usage is TRBV29-1 and J usage is TRBJ1-2; 8 bases are shared with TRBD1. Sequencing used blood. The source is a man in his forties in good health. The CDR3 DNA reads as TGCAGCGTTGGGGCAGGGGGCGACTATGGCTACACCTTC. Its protein product is CSVGAGGDYGYTF.